This T cell receptor beta chain appears in the sequencing data of a study of CD8 T cells in Susac syndrome. An input of roughly 0.5 to 1 ug of RNA was subjected to reverse transcription using random hexamers. Amplification of TCR beta CDR3 across 54 Vbeta and 13 Jbeta was performed with immunoSEQ multiplex PCR. TCRdb used MiXCR to reprocess the immunoSEQ multiplex PCR reads, holding one entry per CDR3 protein. The profile shows about 84,000 distinct CDR3 sequences, about 95% of them singletons. The CDR3 covers 15 residues. V was pared by 6 bases and J by 4 bases, with 13 bases of the junction left unmatched. Germline V lookup: CDR1 DFQATT, CDR2 SNEGSKA (reference sequence). This clonotype was seen only once. Its specificity is unknown. Study-level results: The number of Susac-specific public clones found was roughly 16 in total CD8+ repertoires and about five in CD8+ TEMRA repertoires.

This receptor was obtained from a human donor with Susac syndrome. The V and J genes are TRBV20-1 and TRBJ2-7, with 9 bases identical to TRBD1. Material for sequencing was CD8+ T cells from PBMCs. The CDR3 reads CSAPHGGDRVYEQYF. CDR3 nucleotide sequence: TGCAGTGCCCCACATGGGGGGGACAGGGTGTACGAGCAGTACTTC.